This TCR beta chain is drawn from a study of T-cell memory formation after mild COVID-19. Sample barcodes and UMIs were carried by the TCR alpha and TCR beta cDNA libraries that 5'RACE generated with constant-segment primers. TCRdb fed the 5' RACE reads into MiXCR, producing one record per CDR3 protein. The sample holds 150,000 to 200,000 distinct CDR3 sequences, approximately 10% seen once. This clonotype turned up a few times. Antigen specificity is unknown. Study-wide points: While clones contracting from day 15 to 85 were balanced between CD4 and CD8, later expanders leaned CD4+.

Sequencing was carried out using PBMCs or a T cell subset sorted from them (not recorded which). This receptor was identified in a man between 18 and 29 years old who had mild COVID-19 (a few samples of this study predate the infection). Cell type and time point are not known.

CDR3 in DNA: TGTGCCAGCAGCTTGAGTCGGTGGGATACGCAGTATTTT. As protein: CASSLSRWDTQYF. The rearrangement uses TRBV7-3 and TRBJ2-3; D unresolved. CDR1 and CDR2 (germline): SGHTA, FQGTGA. There are 13 residues in the CDR3. V lost 3 bases and J lost 6, with 10 bases in between. Full variable domain (missing parts from reference TRBV7-3 and TRBJ2-3): GAGVSQTPSNKVTEKGKYVELRCDPISGHTALYWYRQSLGQGPEFLIYFQGTGAADDSGLPNDRFFAVRPEGSVSTLKIQRTERGDSAVYLCASSLSRWDTQYFGPGTRLTVL.